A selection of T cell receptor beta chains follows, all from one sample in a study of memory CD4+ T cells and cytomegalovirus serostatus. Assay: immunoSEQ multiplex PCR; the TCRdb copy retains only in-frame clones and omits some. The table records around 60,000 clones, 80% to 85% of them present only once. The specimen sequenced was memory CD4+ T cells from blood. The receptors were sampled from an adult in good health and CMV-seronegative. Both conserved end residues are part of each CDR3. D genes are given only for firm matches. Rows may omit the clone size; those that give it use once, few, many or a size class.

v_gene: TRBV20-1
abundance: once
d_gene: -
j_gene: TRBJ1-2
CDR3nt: TGCAGTGCTAGCGACCTCGATGGCTACACCTTC
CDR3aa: CSASDLDGYTF

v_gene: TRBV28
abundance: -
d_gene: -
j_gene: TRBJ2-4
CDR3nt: TGTGCCAGCAGGGAGGGACTAGCCAAAAACATTCAGTACTTC
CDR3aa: CASREGLAKNIQYF

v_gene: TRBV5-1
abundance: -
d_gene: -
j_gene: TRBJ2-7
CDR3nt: TGCGCCAGCAGCTTGAGTTCGTCAGGGGTGCGCTACGAGCAGTACTTC
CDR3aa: CASSLSSSGVRYEQYF

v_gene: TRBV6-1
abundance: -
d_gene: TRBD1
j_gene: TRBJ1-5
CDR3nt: TGTGCCAGCAGGGGCCGGACAGGGGGCAATCAGCCCCAGCATTTT
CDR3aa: CASRGRTGGNQPQHF

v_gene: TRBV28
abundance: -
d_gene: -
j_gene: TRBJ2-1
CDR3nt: TGTGCCAGCAGTTTAAAGATCAGCTCCTACAATGAGCAGTTCTTC
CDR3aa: CASSLKISSYNEQFF

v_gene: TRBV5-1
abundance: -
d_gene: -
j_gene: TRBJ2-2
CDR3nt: TGCGCCAGCAGCTTCGGGGGGAACACCGGGGAGCTGTTTTTT
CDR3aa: CASSFGGNTGELFF

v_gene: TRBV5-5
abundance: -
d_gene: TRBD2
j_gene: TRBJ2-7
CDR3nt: TGTGCCAGCAGCTTGGGGACTAGCGGCTACGAGCAGTACTTC
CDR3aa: CASSLGTSGYEQYF

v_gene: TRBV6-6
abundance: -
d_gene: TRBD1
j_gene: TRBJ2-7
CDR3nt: TGTGCCAGCAGCCGGACAGGCCCGAACACCTACGAGCAGTACTTC
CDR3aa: CASSRTGPNTYEQYF

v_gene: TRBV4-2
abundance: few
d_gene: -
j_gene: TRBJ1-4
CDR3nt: TGTGCCAGCAGCCAGCTAGGTGGCTGGGAAAAACTGTTTTTT
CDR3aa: CASSQLGGWEKLFF

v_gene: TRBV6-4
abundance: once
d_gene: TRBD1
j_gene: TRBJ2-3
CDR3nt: TGTGCCAGCAGTGCCGGACAGGGGTTAGATACGCAGTATTTT
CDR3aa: CASSAGQGLDTQYF

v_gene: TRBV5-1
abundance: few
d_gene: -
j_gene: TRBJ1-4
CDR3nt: TGCGCCAGCAGCCCGGGACCGGGAGAAAAACTGTTTTTT
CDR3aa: CASSPGPGEKLFF

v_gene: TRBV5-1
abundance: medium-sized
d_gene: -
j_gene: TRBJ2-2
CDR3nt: TGCGCCAGCAGCTTTACTTACGGGGAGCTGTTTTTT
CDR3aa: CASSFTYGELFF

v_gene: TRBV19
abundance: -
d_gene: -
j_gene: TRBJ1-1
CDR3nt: TGTGCCAGTAGTATTTCCAGGGGAGTCACTGAAGCTTTCTTT
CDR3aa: CASSISRGVTEAFF

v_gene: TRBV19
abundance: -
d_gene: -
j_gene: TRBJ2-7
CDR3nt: TGTGCCAGTAGTATGGACGACACAATGGGCTACGAGCAGTACTTC
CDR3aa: CASSMDDTMGYEQYF

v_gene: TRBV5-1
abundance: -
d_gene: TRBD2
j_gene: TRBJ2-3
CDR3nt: TGCGCCAGCAGCGGACTAGCCCTAGATACGCAGTATTTT
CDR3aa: CASSGLALDTQYF

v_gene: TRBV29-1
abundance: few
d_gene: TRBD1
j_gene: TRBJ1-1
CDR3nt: TGCAGCGTTGGACAGGGAAGGACTGAAGCTTTCTTT
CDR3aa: CSVGQGRTEAFF